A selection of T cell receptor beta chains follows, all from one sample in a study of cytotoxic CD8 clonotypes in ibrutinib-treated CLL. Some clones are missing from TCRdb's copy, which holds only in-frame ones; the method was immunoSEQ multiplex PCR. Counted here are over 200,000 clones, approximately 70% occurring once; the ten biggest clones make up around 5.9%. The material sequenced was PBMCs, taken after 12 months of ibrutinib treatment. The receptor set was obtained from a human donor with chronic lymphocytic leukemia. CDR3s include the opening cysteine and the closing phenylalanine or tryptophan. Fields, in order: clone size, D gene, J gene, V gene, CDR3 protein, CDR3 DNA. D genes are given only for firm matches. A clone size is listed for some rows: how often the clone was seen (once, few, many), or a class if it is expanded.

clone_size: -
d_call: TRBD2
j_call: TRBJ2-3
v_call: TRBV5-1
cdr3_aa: CASSLRTSGASTDTQYF
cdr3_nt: TGCGCCAGCAGCCTGCGGACTAGCGGGGCTAGCACAGATACGCAGTATTTT

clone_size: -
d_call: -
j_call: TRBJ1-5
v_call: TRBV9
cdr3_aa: CASSAGEGRASNQPQHF
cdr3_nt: TGTGCCAGCAGCGCAGGGGAGGGAAGGGCGAGCAATCAGCCCCAGCATTTT

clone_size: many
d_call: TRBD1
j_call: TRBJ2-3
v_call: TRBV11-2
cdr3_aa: CASSREQGDGTDTQYF
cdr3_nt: TGTGCCAGCAGCCGGGAACAGGGGGATGGCACAGATACGCAGTATTTT

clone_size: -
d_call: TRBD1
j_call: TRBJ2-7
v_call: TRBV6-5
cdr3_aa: CASSYSGTGGVEQYF
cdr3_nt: TGTGCCAGCAGTTACAGCGGGACAGGGGGCGTGGAGCAGTACTTC

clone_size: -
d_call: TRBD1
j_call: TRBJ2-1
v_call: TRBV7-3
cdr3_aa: CASSLRWDRVYNEQFF
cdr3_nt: TGTGCCAGCAGCTTAAGGTGGGACAGGGTTTACAATGAGCAGTTCTTC

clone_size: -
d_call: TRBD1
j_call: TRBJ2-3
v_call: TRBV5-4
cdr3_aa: CASSQGQRGADTQYF
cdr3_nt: TGTGCCAGCAGCCAGGGACAGCGAGGGGCAGATACGCAGTATTTT

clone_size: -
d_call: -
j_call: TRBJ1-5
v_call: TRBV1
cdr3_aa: CTSSQEAVIQTFSNQPQHF
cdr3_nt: TGCACCAGCAGCCAAGAAGCGGTGATACAGACGTTTAGCAATCAGCCCCAGCATTTT

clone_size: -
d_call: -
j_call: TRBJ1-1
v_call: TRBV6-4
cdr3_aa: CASSDYREYTEAFF
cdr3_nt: TGTGCCAGCAGTGACTACAGGGAGTACACTGAAGCTTTCTTT

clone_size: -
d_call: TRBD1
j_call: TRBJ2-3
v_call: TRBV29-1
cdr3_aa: CSVEKDRNIFGTDTQYF
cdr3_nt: TGCAGCGTTGAAAAGGACAGGAACATTTTTGGCACAGATACGCAGTATTTT

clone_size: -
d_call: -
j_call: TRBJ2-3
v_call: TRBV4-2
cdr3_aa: CASSPRVLTDTQYF
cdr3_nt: TGTGCCAGCAGCCCCAGAGTCCTCACAGATACGCAGTATTTT

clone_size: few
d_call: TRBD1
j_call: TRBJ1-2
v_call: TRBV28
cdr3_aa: CASTSQGPNYGYTF
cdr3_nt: TGTGCCAGCACCTCACAGGGGCCCAACTATGGCTACACCTTC

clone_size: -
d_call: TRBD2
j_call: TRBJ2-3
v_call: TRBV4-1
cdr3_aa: CASSQGLAGYYTDTQYF
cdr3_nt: TGCGCCAGCAGCCAAGGACTAGCGGGGTACTACACAGATACGCAGTATTTT

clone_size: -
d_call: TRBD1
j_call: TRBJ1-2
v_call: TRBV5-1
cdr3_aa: CASSLLSTGAGYTF
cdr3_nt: TGCGCCAGCAGCTTATTATCGACAGGGGCTGGCTACACCTTC

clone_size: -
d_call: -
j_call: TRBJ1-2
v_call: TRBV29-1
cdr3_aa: CSVPTAEYGYTF
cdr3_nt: TGCAGCGTTCCGACAGCGGAATATGGCTACACCTTC

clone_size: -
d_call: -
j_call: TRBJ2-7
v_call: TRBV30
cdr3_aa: CAWRGQNYEQYF
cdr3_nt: TGTGCCTGGAGGGGACAAAACTACGAGCAGTACTTC

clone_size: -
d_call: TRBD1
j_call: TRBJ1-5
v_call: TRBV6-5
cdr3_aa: CASRTGGARNQPQHF
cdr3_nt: TGTGCCAGCAGGACAGGGGGCGCTCGTAATCAGCCCCAGCATTTT

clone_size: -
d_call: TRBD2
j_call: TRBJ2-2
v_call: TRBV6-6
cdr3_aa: CASSHRGGVAPGELFF
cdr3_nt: TGTGCCAGCAGCCACCGGGGGGGGGTAGCACCCGGGGAGCTGTTTTTT

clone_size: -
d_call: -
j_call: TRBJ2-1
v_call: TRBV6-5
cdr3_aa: CASSYNNEQFF
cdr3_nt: TGTGCCAGCAGCTACAACAATGAGCAGTTCTTC